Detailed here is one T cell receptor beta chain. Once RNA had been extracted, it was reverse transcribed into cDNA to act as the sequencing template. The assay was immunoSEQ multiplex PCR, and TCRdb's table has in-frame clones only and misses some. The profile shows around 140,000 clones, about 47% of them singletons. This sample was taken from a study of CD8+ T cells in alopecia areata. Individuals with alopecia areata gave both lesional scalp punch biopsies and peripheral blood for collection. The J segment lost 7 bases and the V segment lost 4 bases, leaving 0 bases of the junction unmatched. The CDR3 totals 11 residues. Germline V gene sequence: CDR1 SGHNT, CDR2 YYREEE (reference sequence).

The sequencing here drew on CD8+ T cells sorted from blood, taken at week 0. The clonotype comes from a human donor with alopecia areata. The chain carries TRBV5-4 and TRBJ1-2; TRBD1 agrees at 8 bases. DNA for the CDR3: TGTGCCAGCAGCGACAGGGGTGGCTACACCTTC. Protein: CASSDRGGYTF.